The 2 T cell receptor beta chains below were found in one sample sequenced in a study of blood T cells in healthy people across ages. A second 7 to 11 cycle PCR used barcoded and J-beta primers. Using its own MiXCR run on the 5' RACE reads, TCRdb lists one record per CDR3 protein. This sample carries 790,000 or so distinct CDR3 sequences, 35% to 50% of them seen once, and the ten largest clones take roughly 18%. The sample comprised blood. The receptors were gathered from a man older than 75 in good health.

This clonotype was picked up a small number of times. CDR3 nucleotides: TGCGCCAGCAGCACGACAGGGGCCCAAGAGACCCAGTACTTC. This codes for CASSTTGAQETQYF. The chain has TRBV5-1 and TRBJ2-5, with 8 bases that match TRBD1. The CDR3 length is 14 residues. The V and J ends lost 4 bases and 1 base, in that order; junction bases with no gene match: 3. The germline V gene has CDR1 SGHRS and CDR2 YFSETQ.

This chain links TRBV11-2 with TRBJ2-5; D is unresolved. The DNA end is more similar to TRBJ2-7, so the J call may be wrong. Looked up from germline, CDR1 is SGHAT and CDR2 is FQNNGV. The CDR3 runs 14 residues. The CDR3 loop is CASSLGPDVYEQYF. CDR3 DNA sequence: TGTGCCAGCAGCTTAGGACCAGACGTGTACGAGCAGTACTTC.